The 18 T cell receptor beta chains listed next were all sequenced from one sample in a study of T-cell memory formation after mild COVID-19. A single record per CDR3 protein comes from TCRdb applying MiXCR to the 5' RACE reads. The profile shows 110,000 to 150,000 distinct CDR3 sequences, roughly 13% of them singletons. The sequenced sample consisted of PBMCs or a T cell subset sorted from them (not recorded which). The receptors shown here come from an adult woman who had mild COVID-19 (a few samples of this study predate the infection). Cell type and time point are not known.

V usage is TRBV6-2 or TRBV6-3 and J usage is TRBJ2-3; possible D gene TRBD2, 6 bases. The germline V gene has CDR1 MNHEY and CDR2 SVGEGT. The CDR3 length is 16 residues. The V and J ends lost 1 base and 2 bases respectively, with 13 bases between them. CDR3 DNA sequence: TGTGCCAGCAGTTACTGGGTCGGGAGATACACAGATACGCAGTATTTT. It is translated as CASSYWVGRYTDTQYF.

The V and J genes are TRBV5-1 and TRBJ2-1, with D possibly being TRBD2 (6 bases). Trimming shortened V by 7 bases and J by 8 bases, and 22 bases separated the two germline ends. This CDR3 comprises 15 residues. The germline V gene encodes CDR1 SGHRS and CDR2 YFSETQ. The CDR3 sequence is CASLEAGLGSHEQFF. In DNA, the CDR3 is TGCGCCAGCTTGGAGGCGGGATTAGGGAGCCATGAGCAGTTCTTC.

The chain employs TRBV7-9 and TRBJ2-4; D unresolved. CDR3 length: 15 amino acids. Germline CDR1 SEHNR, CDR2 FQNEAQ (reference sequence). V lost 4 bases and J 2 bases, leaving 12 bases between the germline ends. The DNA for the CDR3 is TGTGCCAGCAGCTCCTCTGCGAGGACCAAAAACATTCAGTACTTC. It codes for CASSSSARTKNIQYF.

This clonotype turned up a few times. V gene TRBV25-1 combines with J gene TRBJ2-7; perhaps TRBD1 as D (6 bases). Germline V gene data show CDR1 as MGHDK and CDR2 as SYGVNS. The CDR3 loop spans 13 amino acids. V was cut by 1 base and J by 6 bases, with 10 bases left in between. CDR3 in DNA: TGTGCCAGCAGTGAATTGAGGACAGTCGAGCAGTACTTC. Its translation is CASSELRTVEQYF.

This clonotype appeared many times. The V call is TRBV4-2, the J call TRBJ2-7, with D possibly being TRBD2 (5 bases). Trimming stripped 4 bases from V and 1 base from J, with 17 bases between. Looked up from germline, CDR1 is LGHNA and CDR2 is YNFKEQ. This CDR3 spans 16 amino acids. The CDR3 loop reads CASSLERGPESYEQYF. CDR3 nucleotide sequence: TGTGCCAGCAGCCTAGAGAGAGGGCCTGAATCCTACGAGCAGTACTTC.

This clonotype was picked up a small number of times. CDR3 in amino acids: CASSSSGQEPFF. The CDR3 DNA reads TGTGCCAGCAGTTCGTCAGGACAGGAACCTTTCTTT. The rearrangement links TRBV6-5 to TRBJ1-1, with 7 bases fitting TRBD1. The CDR3 sequence is 12 residues long. Germline CDR1 reads MNHEY; CDR2 reads SVGAGI. With 4 bases clipped from V and 12 bases from J, the junction kept 8 bases outside the gene matches.

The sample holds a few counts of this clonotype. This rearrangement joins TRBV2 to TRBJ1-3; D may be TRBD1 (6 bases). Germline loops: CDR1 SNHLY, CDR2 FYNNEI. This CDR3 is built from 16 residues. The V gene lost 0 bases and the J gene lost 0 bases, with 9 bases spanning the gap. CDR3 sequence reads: CASSEAGGASGNTIYF. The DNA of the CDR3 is TGTGCCAGCAGTGAAGCAGGGGGAGCCTCTGGAAACACCATATATTTT. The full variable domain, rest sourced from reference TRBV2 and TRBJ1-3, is EPEVTQTPSHQVTQMGQEVILRCVPISNHLYFYWYRQILGQKVEFLVSFYNNEISEKSEIFDDQFSVERPDGSNFTLKIRSTKLEDSAMYFCASSEAGGASGNTIYFGEGSWLTVV.

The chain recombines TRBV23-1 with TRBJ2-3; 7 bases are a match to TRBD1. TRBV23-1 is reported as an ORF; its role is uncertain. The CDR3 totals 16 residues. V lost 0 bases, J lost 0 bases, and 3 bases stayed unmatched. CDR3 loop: CASSQSGTASTDTQYF. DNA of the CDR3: TGCGCCAGCAGTCAATCGGGGACAGCTAGCACAGATACGCAGTATTTT.

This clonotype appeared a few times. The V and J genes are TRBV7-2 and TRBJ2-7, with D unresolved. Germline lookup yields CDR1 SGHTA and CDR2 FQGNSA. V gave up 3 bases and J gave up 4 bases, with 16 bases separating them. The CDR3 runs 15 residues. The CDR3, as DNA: TGTGCCAGCAGCTTCAACGGGCCCCCCTATTACGAGCAGTACTTC. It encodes CASSFNGPPYYEQYF.

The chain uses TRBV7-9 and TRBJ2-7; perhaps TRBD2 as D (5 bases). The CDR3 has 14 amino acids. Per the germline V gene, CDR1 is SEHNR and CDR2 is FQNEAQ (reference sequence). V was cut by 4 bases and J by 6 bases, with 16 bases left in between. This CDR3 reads CASSSSLVGGEQYF. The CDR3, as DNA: TGTGCCAGCAGCTCAAGTCTCGTAGGAGGCGAGCAGTACTTC. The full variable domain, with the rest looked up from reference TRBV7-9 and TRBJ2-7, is DTGVSQNPRHKITKRGQNVTFRCDPISEHNRLYWYRQTLGQGPEFLTYFQNEAQLEKSRLLSDRFSAERPKGSFSTLEIQRTEQGDSAMYLCASSSSLVGGEQYFGPGTRLTVT.

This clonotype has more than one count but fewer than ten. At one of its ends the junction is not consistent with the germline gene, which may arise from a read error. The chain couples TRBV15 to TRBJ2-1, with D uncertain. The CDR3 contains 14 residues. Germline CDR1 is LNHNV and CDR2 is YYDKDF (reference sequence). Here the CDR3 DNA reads TGTGCCACCAGCAGAGTGGGGAACTACGATGAGCAGTTCTTC. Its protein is CATSRVGNYDEQFF.

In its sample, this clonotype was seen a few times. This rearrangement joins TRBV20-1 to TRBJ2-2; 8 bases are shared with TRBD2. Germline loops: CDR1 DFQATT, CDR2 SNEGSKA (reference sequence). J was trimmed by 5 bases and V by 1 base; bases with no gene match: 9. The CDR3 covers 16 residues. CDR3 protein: CSARGGIGGGTGELFF. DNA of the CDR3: TGCAGTGCTAGAGGTGGTATCGGCGGGGGGACCGGGGAGCTGTTTTTT.

The CDR3: CASSGLAGNSIYNEQFF. CDR3 DNA: TGCGCCAGCAGCGGACTAGCGGGCAATAGTATTTACAATGAGCAGTTCTTC. The rearrangement links TRBV5-1 to TRBJ2-1; 11 bases are a match to TRBD2. This CDR3 is 17 amino acids long. The V and J ends lost 4 bases and 4 bases, in that order; junction bases with no gene match: 10. Germline CDR1 is SGHRS and CDR2 is YFSETQ.

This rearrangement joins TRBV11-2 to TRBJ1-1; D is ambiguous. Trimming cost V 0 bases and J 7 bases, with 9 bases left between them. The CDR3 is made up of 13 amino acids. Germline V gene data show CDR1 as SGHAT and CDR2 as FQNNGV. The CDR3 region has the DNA TGTGCCAGCAGCTTAGAGCCCGACGGTGAAGCTTTCTTT. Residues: CASSLEPDGEAFF.

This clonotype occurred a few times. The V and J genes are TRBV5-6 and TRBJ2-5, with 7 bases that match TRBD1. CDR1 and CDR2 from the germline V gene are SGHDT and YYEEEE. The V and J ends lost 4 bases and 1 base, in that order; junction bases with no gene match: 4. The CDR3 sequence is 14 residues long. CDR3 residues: CASSKTGFQETQYF. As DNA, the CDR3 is TGTGCCAGCAGCAAGACAGGGTTCCAAGAGACCCAGTACTTC.

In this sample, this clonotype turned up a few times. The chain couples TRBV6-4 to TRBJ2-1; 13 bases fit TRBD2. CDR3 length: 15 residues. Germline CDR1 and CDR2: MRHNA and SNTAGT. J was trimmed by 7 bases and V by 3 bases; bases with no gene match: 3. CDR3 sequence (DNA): TGTGCCAGCAGTGAGACTAGCGGGGGGCTTAATGAGCAGTTCTTC. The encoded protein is CASSETSGGLNEQFF.

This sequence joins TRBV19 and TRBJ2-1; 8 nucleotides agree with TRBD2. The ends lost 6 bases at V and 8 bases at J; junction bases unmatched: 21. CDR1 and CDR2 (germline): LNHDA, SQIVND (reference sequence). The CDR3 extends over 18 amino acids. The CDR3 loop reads CASSLPVWGLGGKDEQFF. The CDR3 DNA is TGTGCCAGTAGCCTGCCCGTATGGGGACTAGGTGGAAAGGATGAGCAGTTCTTC.

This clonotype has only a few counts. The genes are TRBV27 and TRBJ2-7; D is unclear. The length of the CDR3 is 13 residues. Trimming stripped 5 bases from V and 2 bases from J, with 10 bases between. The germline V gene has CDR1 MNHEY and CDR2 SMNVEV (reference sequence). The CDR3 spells CASSVVSAYEQYF. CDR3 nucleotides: TGTGCCAGCAGTGTGGTCTCGGCCTACGAGCAGTACTTC.